This T cell receptor beta chain derives from a study of T cell repertoires in cytomegalovirus infection. Study-wide results and limits: Clonotypes of TCR beta that were HLA-C-restricted and CMV-specific dominated the ex vivo response. Identification of carriers of CMV plus the relevant HLA was achieved through cumulative public TCR beta family frequency.

With 10 bases removed from V and 2 bases from J, the gap between germline ends came to 16 bases. CDR1 and CDR2 (germline): MNHEY, SMNVEV (reference sequence). This CDR3 is 14 amino acids long. MiXCR, run by TCRdb on the reads, gives a single entry per CDR3 protein. The sample has fewer than 1,000,000 distinct CDR3 sequences, less than 40% seen once. With regard to this clonotype: Its antigen is unidentified.

This clonotype originated in a human donor in good health (CMV status not recorded). Some clones in this sample may be carry-over from other donors' samples. V and J are TRBV27 and TRBJ2-3; no definite D call. Sequencing used cultured CD8+ T cells from PBMCs, obtained from culture after CMV antigen stimulation. CDR3 nucleotides: TGTGCCACCCAGTTTTCGGGTTCCACAGATACGCAGTATTTT. Its protein product is CATQFSGSTDTQYF.